This T cell receptor (beta chain) was identified during a study of blood T cell repertoires in COVID-19. Under the authors' procedure: Reference gene primer amplification gave nucleated cell count estimates. Sequenced by immunoSEQ multiplex PCR; TCRdb stores in-frame clones only, minus some. Clonal size and the V and J genes are those of that table, whereas D and trimming came from the DNA. The sample has approximately 200,000 clones; around nine tenths are singletons. Trimming removed 2 bases at V and 7 bases at J, with 13 bases between. This CDR3 contains 14 residues. Germline CDR1 is SGHTS and CDR2 is YDEGEE.

This chain joins TRBV5-8 and TRBJ2-1; a weak D match, TRBD2 (6 bases). This clonotype was sampled from a man aged 55 to 69 who had recovered from COVID-19. Sequenced sample: peripheral blood. CDR3 amino acids: CASSLRQGGNEQFF. The DNA for the CDR3 is TGTGCCAGCAGCTTACGTCAAGGAGGGAATGAGCAGTTCTTC.